This paragraph reports one TCR beta chain. Its antigen remains unknown. Amplified TCR beta CDR3 regions came from RNA transcripts. HTBI primers were the set used in a first-round RT-PCR of the TCR CDR3. Each CDR3 protein is one row after TCRdb ran MiXCR on the multiplex PCR reads. The sample has some 760,000 distinct CDR3 sequences, 14% seen once. This sample was taken from a study of T cells in Graves' hyperthyroidism and ophthalmopathy. Whole-study context: Pretreatment peripheral blood was obtained at initial diagnosis.

Study-wide points: Model output signaled ophthalmopathy a median 6.5 months ahead of onset.

This CDR3 has 18 residues. Trimming cost V 3 bases and J 0 bases, with 17 bases left between them. Germline CDR1 and CDR2: LNHNV and YYDKDF (reference sequence). Specimen: blood. This TCR was sampled from a woman aged 18-29 years with Graves' hyperthyroidism. The J gene is TRBJ2-2, the V gene TRBV15, with a possible D match to TRBD2 (5 bases). The CDR3 DNA reads as TGTGCCACCAGCAGGGGTAGCGCGCAATCTACGAACACCGGGGAGCTGTTTTTT. It is translated as CATSRGSAQSTNTGELFF.